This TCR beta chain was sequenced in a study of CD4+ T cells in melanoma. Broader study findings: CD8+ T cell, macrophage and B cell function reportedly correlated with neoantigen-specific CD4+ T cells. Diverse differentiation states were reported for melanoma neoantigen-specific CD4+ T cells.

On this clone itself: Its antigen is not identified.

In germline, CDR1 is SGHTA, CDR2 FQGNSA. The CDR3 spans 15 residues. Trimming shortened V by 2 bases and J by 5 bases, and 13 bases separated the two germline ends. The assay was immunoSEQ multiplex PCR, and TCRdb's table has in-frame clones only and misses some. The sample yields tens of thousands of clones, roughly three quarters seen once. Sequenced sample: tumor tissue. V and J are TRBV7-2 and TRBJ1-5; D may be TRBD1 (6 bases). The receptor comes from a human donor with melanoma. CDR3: CASSLLFRGDQPQHF. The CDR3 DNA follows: TGTGCCAGCAGCTTATTGTTCAGGGGAGATCAGCCCCAGCATTTT.